This T cell receptor (beta chain) was retrieved from a study of cytotoxic CD8 clonotypes in ibrutinib-treated CLL (dated by TCRdb to the early 2020s). Regarding the research as a whole: The cohort had eleven to twelve relapsed/refractory and around 15 treatment-naive patients; around 17 were IGHV unmutated. Response samples were taken after a median of around 13 months on treatment, ranging from about 6 to 36 months. Cryopreserved peripheral blood mononuclear cells were obtained before treatment, at response, and at either sustained remission or disease progression. Every remission and progressive disease sample was obtained while ibrutinib was still being received by the patients. Partial responses were observed in about 25 patients and complete responses in 2; after a median follow-up of about 69 months, remission was maintained in approximately 14 patients and progression was observed in roughly twelve. Of the approximately 94 people in the trial, roughly 27 had longitudinal samples available. On average, each sample had roughly 230,000 productive templates and tens of thousands of productive rearrangements. General findings and caveats noted by the study authors: Public clonotypes were rare and either shrank or stayed stable during treatment, and the rise in clonality at ibrutinib response reflected expansion of private clonotypes. Sampling times were not matched between sustained-remission and progressing patients, and lymph node repertoires were not studied. Baseline clonality was found to be higher than that of age-matched healthy donors and was strongly correlated with circulating CD8+ T-cell counts. At ibrutinib response clonality went up, during sustained remission it held steady, and at progression it dropped back toward baseline.

As concerns this clone: No cognate antigen has been identified for it. There are no base qualities to consult, and no much larger clone falls within one base.

What this sample's time point label stands for: around 2 years on ibrutinib. For TCR beta library preparation, 1.5 to 2 micrograms of genomic DNA was extracted from cryopreserved PBMCs. Longitudinal blood samples from CLL patients on ibrutinib monotherapy were analyzed using high-throughput TCR beta sequencing. Patients were enrolled in a phase 2 open-label single-center ibrutinib monotherapy trial. On a MiSeq, deep resolution sequencing aimed for a depth between 1 in 1 million and 1 in 200,000 T cells, with each clonotype covered 10x on average. The immunoSEQ hsTCRB Kit was used to generate TCR beta libraries. Regarding the original processing steps: ImmunoSEQ Data Assistant and ImmunoSEQ Analyzer were used for data analysis, and V, D and J genes were assigned according to IMGT definitions. Clonality, which ranges from 0 to 1, was calculated as one minus the normalized Shannon entropy of productive rearrangement frequencies. Only overrepresented clonotypes making up at least 0.05% of the repertoire of each patient were included in the public clonotype analysis. Approximately 14 age-matched healthy donor repertoires from immuneACCESS were used as controls for clonality. As stored in TCRdb, this immuneACCESS dataset retains in-frame rearrangements with V and J assigned. A fraction of the clones does not appear; measured against another copy, unresolved V genes explain less than half of the discrepancy, and the remainder lacks a known reason. The V and J calls and clone size come from that table; D and trimming were worked out from the DNA. In all, the sample holds about 45,000 clones, and 50% to 75% of those were seen once. The ten largest account for 20% to 25% of the sample.

CDR1 and CDR2 are read off the germline V gene as KGHSH and LQKENI. V and J lose 6 bases and 4 bases, and a span of 6 bases separates them. The CDR3 runs 12 residues from the cysteine to the phenylalanine. Only the CDR3 portion is preserved as DNA: 36 bases, with reading frame beginning at the first base. The chain joins TRBV18 to TRBJ1-4; confidence is insufficient to name the D gene. The sequencing used PBMCs, collected after 24 months of ibrutinib treatment. The receptor's source is a human donor with chronic lymphocytic leukemia. The bases are TGTGCCAGCTCGCACAGTAATGAAAAACTGTTTTTT. It specifies CASSHSNEKLFF.